These T cell receptor beta chains were read from a single sample in a study of cytomegalovirus exposure and HLA in healthy donors. Generated by immunoSEQ multiplex PCR, the TCRdb table keeps only in-frame clones and is missing some. The sample has roughly 100,000 clones, around four fifths seen once. Sequenced input: PBMCs. Receptor source: a man between 35 and 55 years old in good health and CMV-seronegative. CDR3s include the opening cysteine and the closing phenylalanine or tryptophan. A D gene is named only where the DNA matches it firmly. The listing skips clone size in some rows; elsewhere it reads once, few, many or a size class.

V: TRBV25-1; D: NA; J: TRBJ1-1; size: NA; DNA: TGTGCCAGCAGTGATTCGCAGTGGCTAGAGGCTTTCTTT; CDR3: CASSDSQWLEAFF
V: TRBV4-3; D: NA; J: TRBJ1-3; size: NA; DNA: TGCGCCAGCAGCCAAGGCTACAGAACGGCATACTCTGGAAACACCATATATTTT; CDR3: CASSQGYRTAYSGNTIYF
V: TRBV5-5; D: NA; J: TRBJ2-7; size: NA; DNA: TGTGCCAGCAGCTTGTGGCGGGCCACTCTAAGCTCCTACGAGCAGTACTTC; CDR3: CASSLWRATLSSYEQYF
V: TRBV7-9; D: TRBD1; J: TRBJ1-1; size: NA; DNA: TGTGCCAGCAGTCCGACAGGGGGCCGAGAAGCTTTCTTT; CDR3: CASSPTGGREAFF
V: TRBV5-6; D: TRBD1; J: TRBJ1-2; size: NA; DNA: TGTGCCAGCAGCTTGAGGGGGCTCGGCTATGGCTACACCTTC; CDR3: CASSLRGLGYGYTF
V: TRBV6-5; D: NA; J: TRBJ1-4; size: few; DNA: TGTGCCAGCAGCCTATGGGACAACGGTAATGAAAAACTGTTTTTT; CDR3: CASSLWDNGNEKLFF
V: TRBV20-1; D: TRBD1; J: TRBJ2-7; size: NA; DNA: TGCAGTGCCTTGGACAGGGTCCATCAGTACTTC; CDR3: CSALDRVHQYF
V: TRBV7-8; D: TRBD1; J: TRBJ1-2; size: once; DNA: TGTGCCAGCAGCTTAGCGTCTGGGACAGGTTTTTCTAACTATGGCTACACCTTC; CDR3: CASSLASGTGFSNYGYTF
V: TRBV27; D: TRBD2; J: TRBJ2-3; size: NA; DNA: TGTGCCAGCAGTCCGAAGCGGGGGCGGGCAGATACGCAGTATTTT; CDR3: CASSPKRGRADTQYF
V: TRBV4-1; D: NA; J: TRBJ2-1; size: NA; DNA: TGCGCCAGCAGCCAAGCGGGTGTCTCCTACAATGAGCAGTTCTTC; CDR3: CASSQAGVSYNEQFF
V: TRBV2; D: NA; J: TRBJ2-5; size: NA; DNA: TGTGCCAGCAATATTCTCGGGACTCAAGAGACCCAGTACTTC; CDR3: CASNILGTQETQYF
V: TRBV29-1; D: TRBD1; J: TRBJ1-1; size: NA; DNA: TGCAGCGTTGAAGACCTCCTCGGGACAGGGTCTTTTGGTGAAGCTTTCTTT; CDR3: CSVEDLLGTGSFGEAFF
V: TRBV5-3; D: TRBD2; J: TRBJ2-3; size: NA; DNA: TGTGCCAGAAGCTGGCCCTATCCTGCTAGCGGGGGGACAGATACGCAGTATTTT; CDR3: CARSWPYPASGGTDTQYF
V: TRBV19; D: NA; J: TRBJ2-3; size: NA; DNA: TGTGCCAGTAGTATTCGACAGGTCGGCACAGATACGCAGTATTTT; CDR3: CASSIRQVGTDTQYF
V: TRBV5-4; D: TRBD1; J: TRBJ2-7; size: NA; DNA: TGTGTCAGCAGCTTGGACAGGTCCTACGAGCAGTACTTC; CDR3: CVSSLDRSYEQYF
V: TRBV7-9; D: NA; J: TRBJ1-1; size: NA; DNA: TGTGCCAGCAGCTTAGTGGCCCATGAAAACACTGAAGCTTTCTTT; CDR3: CASSLVAHENTEAFF
V: TRBV2; D: NA; J: TRBJ1-1; size: NA; DNA: TGTGCCAGCAGTGCCGGGATAGTGAACACTGAAGCTTTCTTT; CDR3: CASSAGIVNTEAFF
V: TRBV10-3; D: NA; J: TRBJ1-6; size: NA; DNA: TGTGCCACCCGCCCGGATAATTCACCCCTCCACTTT; CDR3: CATRPDNSPLHF
V: TRBV4-1; D: TRBD1; J: TRBJ1-6; size: NA; DNA: TGCGCCAGCAGTACCGGGACAGCTCATAATTCACCCCTCCACTTT; CDR3: CASSTGTAHNSPLHF
V: TRBV5-6; D: TRBD1; J: TRBJ1-5; size: NA; DNA: TGTGCCAGCAGCCGACAGGGGCCTGGTATAGGGGCCCAGCATTTT; CDR3: CASSRQGPGIGAQHF
V: TRBV11-2; D: NA; J: TRBJ2-5; size: NA; DNA: TGTGCCAGCAGCTTAGAAGGCGGGGGCAAAGAGACCCAGTACTTC; CDR3: CASSLEGGGKETQYF
V: TRBV14; D: NA; J: TRBJ2-3; size: NA; DNA: TGTGCCAGCAGCCGAGGGCTGCAGTCTAGCACAGATACGCAGTATTTT; CDR3: CASSRGLQSSTDTQYF
V: TRBV30; D: TRBD1; J: TRBJ2-7; size: NA; DNA: TGTGCCTGGAGTGTGGGGGGGACAGGGGGCTTGGAGCAGTACTTC; CDR3: CAWSVGGTGGLEQYF
V: TRBV5-1; D: TRBD2; J: TRBJ2-3; size: NA; DNA: TGCGCCAGCAGCCGGACTAGCGGGGGGTCAGATACGCAGTATTTT; CDR3: CASSRTSGGSDTQYF
V: TRBV7-3; D: NA; J: TRBJ1-1; size: few; DNA: TGTGCCAGCAGCTTAAGGGGCGGGGGAACCACTGAAGCTTTCTTT; CDR3: CASSLRGGGTTEAFF
V: TRBV9; D: NA; J: TRBJ1-1; size: NA; DNA: TGTGCCAGCAGCGTAGGGGAACGAGGGACTGAAGCTTTCTTT; CDR3: CASSVGERGTEAFF
V: TRBV7-3; D: TRBD1; J: TRBJ1-2; size: NA; DNA: TGTGCCAGCGGACCGGGACAGGGGAGGGGCTACACCTTC; CDR3: CASGPGQGRGYTF
V: TRBV7-3; D: TRBD2; J: TRBJ2-1; size: NA; DNA: TGTGCCAGCAGCCTGTTAGCGGGGGGATACAATGAGCAGTTCTTC; CDR3: CASSLLAGGYNEQFF
V: TRBV7-9; D: NA; J: TRBJ1-1; size: NA; DNA: TGTGCCAGCAGCAAGCCGGACAGGAACACTGAAGCTTTCTTT; CDR3: CASSKPDRNTEAFF
V: TRBV6-4; D: NA; J: TRBJ1-1; size: once; DNA: TGTGCCAGCCGGAGGGCCTTTTTAGAGGACACTGAAGCTTTCTTT; CDR3: CASRRAFLEDTEAFF
V: TRBV18; D: NA; J: TRBJ1-3; size: NA; DNA: TGTGCCAGCTCACCACCGACAGGACCCTCTGGAAACACCATATATTTT; CDR3: CASSPPTGPSGNTIYF
V: TRBV12-1; D: NA; J: TRBJ2-3; size: NA; DNA: TGTGCCAGCAGCCTACGGGCGGGGGGGCCAGATACGCAGTATTTT; CDR3: CASSLRAGGPDTQYF
V: TRBV15; D: TRBD2; J: TRBJ2-1; size: NA; DNA: TGTGCCACCAGCAGAGATGAACTAGCGATCTACAATGAGCAGTTCTTC; CDR3: CATSRDELAIYNEQFF
V: TRBV7-2; D: TRBD1; J: TRBJ2-5; size: NA; DNA: TGTGCCAGCAGCTCAGACAGGGGGAGCCAAGAGACCCAGTACTTC; CDR3: CASSSDRGSQETQYF
V: TRBV25-1; D: TRBD2; J: TRBJ2-3; size: once; DNA: TGTGCCAGCAGTGAATGGGCGGGGGGGCAGGGTACAGATACGCAGTATTTT; CDR3: CASSEWAGGQGTDTQYF
V: TRBV9; D: NA; J: TRBJ1-5; size: NA; DNA: TGTGCCAGCAGTGGGGGGGCTGAGAGTCAGCCCCAGCATTTT; CDR3: CASSGGAESQPQHF
V: TRBV9; D: TRBD2; J: TRBJ2-2; size: once; DNA: TGTGCCAGCAGCGCCCGTCGACTAGCGGGGGGGCACACCGGGGAGCTGTTTTTT; CDR3: CASSARRLAGGHTGELFF
V: TRBV7-2; D: NA; J: TRBJ1-1; size: few; DNA: TGTGCCAGCAGTTTTAATGCCTTAACAGGTGAAGCTTTCTTT; CDR3: CASSFNALTGEAFF
V: TRBV7-2; D: NA; J: TRBJ2-7; size: NA; DNA: TGTGCCAGCAGCTTAACATACTACGAGCAGTACTTC; CDR3: CASSLTYYEQYF
V: TRBV14; D: TRBD2; J: TRBJ2-1; size: NA; DNA: TGTGCCAGCAGCCGAAGACCGGCCGGGGGGTTTTACAATGAGCAGTTCTTC; CDR3: CASSRRPAGGFYNEQFF
V: TRBV10-3; D: TRBD1; J: TRBJ1-2; size: NA; DNA: TGTGCCATACTAAGGTTGACAGGGGCTTATGGCTACACCTTC; CDR3: CAILRLTGAYGYTF
V: TRBV2; D: NA; J: TRBJ1-4; size: NA; DNA: TGTGCCAGCAGCTTGACACGGGGGGCAGCCGAAAAACTGTTTTTT; CDR3: CASSLTRGAAEKLFF
V: TRBV9; D: TRBD2; J: TRBJ2-3; size: NA; DNA: TGTGCCAGCAGCTCAACCGGGACTAGCGGGGCGAATACGCAGTATTTT; CDR3: CASSSTGTSGANTQYF
V: TRBV4-2; D: NA; J: TRBJ1-1; size: NA; DNA: TGTGCCAGCAGCCAAGTTGCGGGGAACACTGAAGCTTTCTTT; CDR3: CASSQVAGNTEAFF
V: TRBV2; D: TRBD1; J: TRBJ1-2; size: NA; DNA: TGTGCCAGCAGTGAAGGGACAGGGGACCTGGATGGCTACACCTTC; CDR3: CASSEGTGDLDGYTF
V: TRBV6-4; D: TRBD2; J: TRBJ2-3; size: NA; DNA: TGTGCCAGCAGTGAGAGCGGGGGGGGTGGAGATACGCAGTATTTT; CDR3: CASSESGGGGDTQYF
V: TRBV7-2; D: NA; J: TRBJ2-1; size: once; DNA: TGTGCCAGCAGCTTAGGCCACAGAGACAATGAGCAGTTCTTC; CDR3: CASSLGHRDNEQFF
V: TRBV28; D: TRBD2; J: TRBJ2-7; size: NA; DNA: TGTGCCAGCAAAGGCGGGGGGGCCTCCTACGAGCAGTACTTC; CDR3: CASKGGGASYEQYF
V: TRBV28; D: NA; J: TRBJ1-5; size: NA; DNA: TGTGCCAGCTCGTGGGCGACAGGTCCGAATCAGCCCCAGCATTTT; CDR3: CASSWATGPNQPQHF
V: TRBV6-1; D: NA; J: TRBJ2-1; size: NA; DNA: TGTGCCAGCAGTGAGAACAGCCACACCTCCTACAATGAGCAGTTCTTC; CDR3: CASSENSHTSYNEQFF
V: TRBV27; D: TRBD1; J: TRBJ1-2; size: NA; DNA: TGTGCCAGCAGTTTCAGGGAGACAGGGTATAGAGGCTACACCTTC; CDR3: CASSFRETGYRGYTF
V: TRBV9; D: NA; J: TRBJ2-7; size: NA; DNA: TGTGCCAGCAGCGTAGGGGCCAGTCCCTACGAGCAGTACTTC; CDR3: CASSVGASPYEQYF
V: TRBV10-3; D: TRBD1; J: TRBJ1-2; size: NA; DNA: TGTGCCATCACAGAATCGGGACAGGGTCATGGCTACACCTTC; CDR3: CAITESGQGHGYTF
V: TRBV12-5; D: NA; J: TRBJ1-3; size: NA; DNA: TGTGCTAGTGGTTTGGGACAGAGCTCTGGAAACACCATATATTTT; CDR3: CASGLGQSSGNTIYF
V: TRBV4-1; D: NA; J: TRBJ1-1; size: NA; DNA: TGCGCCAGCAGCCAAGATCGGTTAGTCACTGAAGCTTTCTTT; CDR3: CASSQDRLVTEAFF